In this sample, the clone carrying this T cell receptor beta chain is large (0.1 to 1%). Its matching antigen is unknown. The data are from a study of spatial heterogeneity in lung cancer. The study, taken as a whole, reports: In tumors, expanded intratumoral alpha and beta TCR counts tracked mutation counts.

TCRdb analysed the 5' RACE reads with MiXCR anew, one entry per CDR3 protein. The sample carries over a thousand distinct CDR3 sequences, around 26% recorded once. Documented time point: sample taken at primary tumor resection. The donors were more than 70 patients with non-small cell lung cancer that was early-stage and untreated. Tumor, nontumor lung or frozen PBMC supplied whole RNA that was sequenced unsorted. V was clipped by 4 bases and J by 5 bases; unmatched bases: 12. There are 19 residues in the CDR3. CDR1 and CDR2 from the germline V gene are MDHEN and SYDVKM. The chain recombines TRBV28 with TRBJ2-3, with 16 bases that match TRBD2. This clonotype originated in a male donor with early-stage non-small cell lung cancer. The starting material was lung tumor tissue, obtained at surgery. This CDR3 reads CASSSLGPGLAGGLDTQYF. The CDR3 DNA reads as TGTGCCAGCAGTTCCTTAGGTCCGGGACTAGCGGGGGGGCTAGATACGCAGTATTTT.